The 30 T cell receptor beta chains below come from one sample, sequenced in a study of T cells in localized non-small cell lung cancer. Assay used: immunoSEQ multiplex PCR; TCRdb lists only in-frame clones, some missing. Seen here are about 79,000 clones, around four fifths observed once, and the top ten hold approximately 13%. Source: peripheral blood, taken before any cancer treatment. The receptor set was obtained from a female donor of 60 years or more with stage I lung adenocarcinoma.

This sequence joins TRBV2 and TRBJ2-7; a possible D gene is TRBD1 (8 bases). V gave up 6 bases and J gave up 7 bases, with 19 bases separating them. The CDR3 is 14 residues long. Per the germline V gene, CDR1 is SNHLY and CDR2 is FYNNEI. The CDR3 nucleotides are TGTGCCAGCAGGGCTGGACAGGGACTACTGGAGCAGTACTTC. Protein sequence: CASRAGQGLLEQYF.

The chain links TRBV5-6 to TRBJ2-1, with TRBD1 as a possible D gene (5 bases). Germline V gene lookup returns CDR1 SGHDT and CDR2 YYEEEE. There are 15 residues in the CDR3. Trimming pared 0 bases from V and 4 bases from J, leaving 11 bases between. CDR3 sequence (DNA): TGTGCCAGCAGCTTGGTACAGGCCATTTACAATGAGCAGTTCTTC. This gives the protein CASSLVQAIYNEQFF.

V gene TRBV19 combines with J gene TRBJ2-1; weak D call: TRBD2 (6 bases). With 6 bases removed from V and 4 bases from J, the gap between germline ends came to 16 bases. The germline gives CDR1 LNHDA, CDR2 SQIVND (reference sequence). The CDR3 is made up of 15 amino acids. For the CDR3, the DNA is TGTGCCAGTAGCAATCCGGGACTGGGATACAATGAGCAGTTCTTC. Translating gives CASSNPGLGYNEQFF.

This chain links TRBV13 with TRBJ1-5, with a possible D match to TRBD1 (5 bases). Per the germline V gene, CDR1 is PRHDT and CDR2 is FYEKMQ (reference sequence). V was shortened by 0 bases and J by 4 bases, with 13 bases between the two germline ends. The CDR3 length is 16 residues. The CDR3 nucleotides are TGTGCCAGCAGCTTAGGAGACACCGGGGGGAATCAGCCCCAGCATTTT. It is translated as CASSLGDTGGNQPQHF.

The V call is TRBV28, the J call TRBJ2-5; possibly TRBD1 or TRBD2 for D (5 bases each). V was shortened by 6 bases and J by 3 bases, with 11 bases between the two germline ends. This CDR3 has 13 residues. Looked up from germline, CDR1 is MDHEN and CDR2 is SYDVKM. CDR3 sequence (DNA): TGTGCCAGCAGCCTCGGGACGGAAGAGACCCAGTACTTC. This gives the protein CASSLGTEETQYF. The full variable domain, with the rest looked up from reference TRBV28 and TRBJ2-5, is DVKVTQSSRYLVKRTGEKVFLECVQDMDHENMFWYRQDPGLGLRLIYFSYDVKMKEKGDIPEGYSVSREKKERFSLILESASTNQTSMYLCASSLGTEETQYFGPGTRLLVL.

The gene calls are TRBV15 and TRBJ1-1; no firm D call. Trimming shortened V by 11 bases and J by 2 bases, and 15 bases separated the two germline ends. Germline V lookup: CDR1 LNHNV, CDR2 YYDKDF (reference sequence). The CDR3 totals 13 residues. The CDR3 loop is CAAAAQRNTEAFF. The CDR3 region has the DNA TGTGCCGCGGCGGCCCAACGAAACACTGAAGCTTTCTTT.

This chain connects TRBV18 to TRBJ2-1, with 7 bases identical to TRBD1. J was trimmed by 6 bases and V by 5 bases; bases with no gene match: 13. The germline CDR1 and CDR2 sequences are KGHSH and LQKENI. This CDR3 spans 16 amino acids. The DNA for the CDR3 is TGTGCCAGCTCATCTTCTTCCGGGACAGTAGGCAATGAGCAGTTCTTC. Protein: CASSSSSGTVGNEQFF.

The chain recombines TRBV19 with TRBJ1-4, with TRBD1 matching over 9 bases. The CDR3 has 15 amino acids. Trimming at V came to 5 bases and at J to 2 bases, leaving 3 bases not matched to a gene. Germline V gene data show CDR1 as LNHDA and CDR2 as SQIVND (reference sequence). CDR3 protein: CASSFGQGTNEKLFF. In nucleotides, the CDR3 is TGTGCCAGTAGTTTCGGACAGGGGACTAATGAAAAACTGTTTTTT.

This sequence joins TRBV7-2 and TRBJ1-1, with D possibly being TRBD1 (5 bases). Trimming left V 5 bases short and J 5 bases short, with 18 bases between. This CDR3 contains 15 residues. From germline, CDR1 is SGHTA and CDR2 FQGNSA. CDR3 protein: CASSPSAARVTEAFF. The DNA of the CDR3 is TGTGCCAGCAGCCCATCAGCCGCCAGGGTGACTGAAGCTTTCTTT.

In this sample, this clone turned up once. The chain has TRBV6-5 and TRBJ1-1; D is unclear. The CDR3 runs 12 residues. Per germline, CDR1 MNHEY and CDR2 SVGAGI. Trimming took off 6 bases at V and 6 bases at J, with 11 bases between the two ends. CDR3 in amino acids: CASSRQFAEAFF. DNA for the CDR3: TGTGCCAGCAGCCGGCAGTTCGCTGAAGCTTTCTTT.

V is TRBV6-1 and J is TRBJ2-1, with a possible D match to TRBD1 (5 bases). Trimming took 4 bases from V and 6 from J, leaving 13 bases between them. The CDR3 is 14 residues long. The V gene's germline CDR1 is MNHNS and CDR2 SASEGT. CDR3 residues: CASSVARAINEQFF. CDR3 DNA: TGTGCCAGCAGTGTGGCCAGGGCGATCAATGAGCAGTTCTTC.

The chain is built from TRBV27 and TRBJ1-2; TRBD1 matches at 10 bases. CDR1 MNHEY and CDR2 SMNVEV come from the germline V gene (reference sequence). Trimming cost V 3 bases and J 10 bases; bases outside gene matches: 5. The CDR3 spans 13 residues. Here the CDR3 reads CASSFRDRGNYTF. For the CDR3, the DNA is TGTGCCAGCAGTTTCCGGGACAGGGGAAACTACACCTTC.

The rearrangement uses TRBV9 and TRBJ2-1; D tentatively reads TRBD1 or TRBD2 (5 bases each). The CDR3 consists of 15 residues. Germline V CDR1 and CDR2: SGDLS, YYNGEE. V lost 4 bases, J lost 0 bases, and 11 bases lay in between. The CDR3 nucleotides are TGTGCCAGCAGCAGAGGGGCGGCCTCCTACAATGAGCAGTTCTTC. Protein product: CASSRGAASYNEQFF.

The chain combines TRBV5-1 with TRBJ2-1, with a tentative D call TRBD2 (5 bases). Looked up from germline, CDR1 is SGHRS and CDR2 is YFSETQ. The CDR3 extends over 15 amino acids. Between the trimmed V and J ends, which lost 1 base and 9 bases, there was a span of 17 bases. This CDR3 reads CASSLSGSLMGEQFF. DNA for the CDR3: TGCGCCAGCAGCTTGAGCGGATCCTTAATGGGTGAGCAGTTCTTC.

The genes are TRBV7-3 and TRBJ2-7; D is ambiguous. This CDR3 is built from 15 residues. Between the trimmed V and J ends, which lost 2 bases and 5 bases, there was a span of 16 bases. Germline CDR1 SGHTA, CDR2 FQGTGA. CDR3 nucleotides: TGTGCCAGCAGCTTACCCCGGAGTTCCCTGGACGAGCAGTACTTC. Residues: CASSLPRSSLDEQYF.

The V and J genes are TRBV7-9 and TRBJ1-1; no reliable D call. V lost 5 bases to trimming and J lost 0 bases, with 13 bases between them. Germline V gene data show CDR1 as SEHNR and CDR2 as FQNEAQ (reference sequence). The CDR3 is 15 amino acids. This CDR3 reads CASSILASVNTEAFF. For the CDR3, the DNA is TGTGCCAGCAGCATCCTGGCGTCTGTGAACACTGAAGCTTTCTTT.

Only a few counts were recorded for this clone. This chain connects TRBV28 to TRBJ2-7; 10 nucleotides agree with TRBD2. The CDR3 consists of 15 residues. The V gene's germline CDR1 is MDHEN and CDR2 SYDVKM. The J segment lost 3 bases and the V segment lost 3 bases, leaving 5 bases of the junction unmatched. Here the CDR3 DNA reads TGTGCCAGCAGTTTGCCTAGCGGGAGTTACTACGAGCAGTACTTC. Protein: CASSLPSGSYYEQYF.

The chain has TRBV27 and TRBJ1-2, with D perhaps matching TRBD1 (5 bases). The V end lost 11 bases, the J end lost 12 bases, and 16 bases lay between the germline ends. The CDR3 has 10 amino acids. Germline assignment: CDR1 MNHEY and CDR2 SMNVEV (reference sequence). The chain's CDR3 is CAWNGAKNTF. CDR3 nucleotide sequence: TGTGCCTGGAATGGGGCGAAAAACACCTTC.

This clone was observed once. The J gene is TRBJ2-1, the V gene TRBV9, with TRBD2 identical over 9 bases. J lost 7 bases, V lost 1 base, and 9 bases had no gene match. This CDR3 region has 16 residues. Looked up from germline, CDR1 is SGDLS and CDR2 is YYNGEE. CDR3 sequence reads: CASSVNPVAGANEQFF. CDR3 bases: TGTGCCAGCAGCGTAAACCCGGTAGCGGGAGCAAATGAGCAGTTCTTC.

The chain is built from TRBV19 and TRBJ1-4, with 8 nucleotides matching TRBD1. From germline, CDR1 is LNHDA and CDR2 SQIVND (reference sequence). The CDR3 spans 16 residues. Trimming cost V 2 bases and J 7 bases; bases outside gene matches: 9. The CDR3 bases are TGTGCCAGTAGTATACAGGGGGCGAGAAACGGTGAAAAACTGTTTTTT. The encoded protein is CASSIQGARNGEKLFF.

The chain has TRBV12-5 and TRBJ2-1, with 7 bases lining up with TRBD2. Germline V lookup: CDR1 LGHNT, CDR2 FRNRAP. V dropped 6 bases and J dropped 7; count of bases not matched to a gene: 6. CDR3 length equals 13 residues. The CDR3 spells CASGGGSRNEQFF. As DNA, the CDR3 is TGTGCTAGTGGAGGCGGGAGTCGGAATGAGCAGTTCTTC.

This chain joins TRBV4-2 and TRBJ2-5; 7 bases align to TRBD1. The J call may be wrong; the DNA end is better matched by TRBJ2-7. The CDR3 runs 12 residues. Germline values: CDR1 LGHNA, CDR2 YNFKEQ. The CDR3 sequence is CASSIQGSEQYF. CDR3 DNA: TGTGCCAGCAGCATACAGGGGAGCGAGCAGTACTTC.

The rearrangement uses TRBV6-1 and TRBJ1-2; D is uncertain. V lost 0 bases, J lost 8 bases, and 10 bases lay in between. The CDR3 length is 13 residues. The germline gives CDR1 MNHNS, CDR2 SASEGT. This CDR3 is CASSEAGEIGYTF. CDR3 nucleotide sequence: TGTGCCAGCAGTGAAGCGGGTGAGATCGGCTACACCTTC.

V gene TRBV30 combines with J gene TRBJ1-3, with 7 bases aligning to TRBD1. CDR1 GTSNPN and CDR2 SVGIG come from the germline V gene (reference sequence). CDR3 length: 15 amino acids. After removal of 2 bases from V and 2 bases from J, the junction contained 6 bases not matched to a gene. This CDR3 is CAWSPSGTAGNTIYF. Written as DNA, the CDR3 is TGTGCCTGGAGTCCTTCCGGGACAGCTGGAAACACCATATATTTT. The variable domain in full, with the rest retrieved from reference TRBV30 and TRBJ1-3, is SQTIHQWPATLVQPVGSPLSLECTVEGTSNPNLYWYRQAAGRGLQLLFYSVGIGQISSEVPQNLSASRPQDRQFILSSKKLLLSDSGFYLCAWSPSGTAGNTIYFGEGSWLTVV.

The chain carries TRBV7-9 and TRBJ1-1; no reliable D call. This CDR3 is built from 11 residues. In germline, CDR1 is SEHNR, CDR2 FQNEAQ (reference sequence). Between the trimmed V and J ends, which lost 5 bases and 7 bases, there was a span of 8 bases. This CDR3 is CASSIGSEAFF. The CDR3 bases are TGTGCCAGCAGCATAGGGAGTGAAGCTTTCTTT.

The CDR3 nucleotides read TGCAGCGTTGAAGCGTACAGGGGGAGGACTGAAGCTTTCTTT. Encoded protein: CSVEAYRGRTEAFF. The chain joins TRBV29-1 to TRBJ1-1, with TRBD1 matching over 8 bases. CDR3 size: 14 residues. CDR1 and CDR2 (germline): SQVTM, ANQGSEA. J was trimmed by 5 bases and V by 1 base; bases with no gene match: 6.

This rearrangement joins TRBV7-9 to TRBJ1-1; D remains ambiguous. Germline loops: CDR1 SEHNR, CDR2 FQNEAQ (reference sequence). V lost 5 bases and J lost 5, with 15 bases in between. This CDR3 has 14 amino acids. The CDR3 sequence: CASSPQNKVTEAFF. The CDR3 DNA sequence: TGTGCCAGCAGCCCCCAGAATAAGGTGACTGAAGCTTTCTTT.

This chain uses TRBV6-6 with TRBJ2-7; D is perhaps TRBD2 (5 bases). Trimming took off 2 bases at V and 12 bases at J, with 17 bases between the two ends. Germline CDR1 MNHNY, CDR2 SVGAGI (reference sequence). CDR3 length equals 13 residues. CDR3: CASSYETRGMPYF. In nucleotides, the CDR3 is TGTGCCAGCAGTTACGAAACGAGAGGGATGCCGTACTTC.

The rearrangement uses TRBV9 and TRBJ2-3; 10 bases are a match to TRBD2. V dropped 0 bases and J dropped 4; count of bases not matched to a gene: 11. Germline CDR1 and CDR2: SGDLS and YYNGEE. CDR3 length equals 18 residues. CDR3 nucleotide sequence: TGTGCCAGCAGCGTAGGATTAGCGGGAGGCCAAGTTCCAGATACGCAGTATTTT. Encoded protein: CASSVGLAGGQVPDTQYF.

V gene TRBV7-9 combines with J gene TRBJ2-7; no firm D call. V lost 1 base and J lost 1, with 8 bases in between. The germline CDR1 and CDR2 sequences are SEHNR and FQNEAQ (reference sequence). The CDR3 consists of 14 residues. Written as DNA, the CDR3 is TGTGCCAGCAGCTTAGGGGAACGTTCCTACGAGCAGTACTTC. Protein: CASSLGERSYEQYF.